This T cell receptor beta chain was sequenced in a study of Graves' ophthalmopathy and Graves' hyperthyroidism. Across the whole study: At initial diagnosis, peripheral blood was obtained, and this preceded any treatment.

The germline CDR1 and CDR2 sequences are SGHRS and YFSETQ. There are 16 residues in the CDR3. With 7 bases clipped from V and 1 base from J, the junction kept 9 bases outside the gene matches. Investigators amplified TCR beta CDR3 regions from RNA transcripts. First-round RT-PCR used HTBI primers; second-round multiplex PCR followed. TCRdb recomputed calls from the multiplex PCR reads with MiXCR, one row per CDR3 protein. This table has under 350,000 distinct CDR3 sequences, roughly 15% appearing once. The sequence came from an adult man with Graves' ophthalmopathy. The chain uses TRBV5-1 and TRBJ2-5, with 11 bases aligning to TRBD2. The specimen sequenced was peripheral blood. In DNA form, the CDR3 reads TGCGCCAGCGCCAGGACTAGCGGGTTGATCCAAGAGACCCAGTACTTC. Amino acid sequence: CASARTSGLIQETQYF.